This T cell receptor beta chain stems from a study of CD8 T cells in ankylosing spondylitis. Study conclusions and caveats: Clones linked to disease, bearing a CD8+ phenotype, were relatively rare in peripheral blood. Some of these motif variants have turned up before, in reports on reactive arthritis synovial fluid and blood. The study looked at matched synovial fluid samples from ankylosing spondylitis patients. Disease-linked clones were reported to be significantly enriched there.

This clonotype was seen ten or more times. The antigen is unknown. Construction of TCR beta libraries was performed using quantitative 5'-RACE with molecular barcodes. TCRdb ran MiXCR on the 5' RACE reads and lists one entry per CDR3 protein. The repertoire holds 200,000 or so distinct CDR3 sequences, with roughly 25% as singletons. This receptor was taken from a male donor with ankylosing spondylitis or in good health (not recorded which). Sample: blood, either unsorted or a sorted T cell fraction (not recorded which).

The CDR3 DNA is TGCGCCAGCAGCCAAGGCCTTGGCGGGTCTACGAGAGATACGCAGTATTTT. Its protein is CASSQGLGGSTRDTQYF. J is TRBJ2-3 and V is TRBV4-3, with D perhaps TRBD2 (5 bases). This CDR3 region has 17 residues. Germline assignment: CDR1 LGHNA and CDR2 YSLEER. The V end was cut by 1 base, the J end by 5 bases, with 19 bases between.